A selection of T cell receptor beta chains follows, all from one sample in a study of control samples from healthy donors and cancer patients. TCRdb's copy holds only in-frame clones and misses some; the assay was immunoSEQ multiplex PCR. Altogether around 160,000 clones are present, 90% to 95% being singletons, with the ten largest covering less than 6%. Sequencing input: blood. The source is a man between 18 and 35 years old in good health. CDR3s include the opening cysteine and the closing phenylalanine or tryptophan. Fields, in order: V gene, D gene, CDR3 length, clone size, J gene, CDR3 DNA, CDR3 protein. D genes are given only for firm matches. Size is stated for part of the rows, as once, few or many counts, or as a class when the clone is expanded.

V: TRBV9; D: -; length: 15; size: -; J: TRBJ2-2; DNA: TGTGCCAGCAGCGTAGTAGGAGAGAACACCGGGGAGCTGTTTTTT; CDR3: CASSVVGENTGELFF
V: TRBV7-2; D: -; length: 12; size: -; J: TRBJ1-2; DNA: TGTGCCAGCAGCTTTGACTTAGGGGGCTACACCTTC; CDR3: CASSFDLGGYTF
V: TRBV5-6; D: -; length: 14; size: -; J: TRBJ2-3; DNA: TGTGCCAGCAGCTTGGGGACTACGACAGATACGCAGTATTTT; CDR3: CASSLGTTTDTQYF
V: TRBV5-1; D: TRBD1; length: 14; size: -; J: TRBJ1-2; DNA: TGCGCCAGCAGCTTGGAGCAGGGGGCTCTTGGCTACACCTTC; CDR3: CASSLEQGALGYTF
V: TRBV18; D: TRBD1; length: 15; size: -; J: TRBJ1-2; DNA: TGTGCCAGCTCACCATCGGGACAGGGAAACTATGGCTACACCTTC; CDR3: CASSPSGQGNYGYTF
V: TRBV5-1; D: -; length: 13; size: -; J: TRBJ2-5; DNA: TGCGCCAGCAGCTCGGATCGTCGGGAGACCCAGTACTTC; CDR3: CASSSDRRETQYF
V: TRBV9; D: -; length: 9; size: -; J: TRBJ2-1; DNA: TGTGCCAGCAATGGGGAGCAGTTCTTC; CDR3: CASNGEQFF
V: TRBV9; D: -; length: 13; size: -; J: TRBJ2-2; DNA: TGTGCCAGCAGCGTCCTAGGATCCGGGGAGCTGTTTTTT; CDR3: CASSVLGSGELFF
V: TRBV27; D: TRBD1; length: 14; size: -; J: TRBJ1-4; DNA: TGTGCCAGCAGTTCAGGGGGCACCTATGAAAAACTGTTTTTT; CDR3: CASSSGGTYEKLFF
V: TRBV6-6; D: TRBD1; length: 18; size: -; J: TRBJ2-1; DNA: TGTGCCAGCAGTCTAACCTCCGGGGACAGTTTGTCCTACAATGAGCAGTTCTTC; CDR3: CASSLTSGDSLSYNEQFF
V: TRBV5-6; D: -; length: 15; size: -; J: TRBJ1-3; DNA: TGTGCCAGCAGCTTGGCCTTAGGGGCTGGAAACACCATATATTTT; CDR3: CASSLALGAGNTIYF
V: TRBV30; D: -; length: 11; size: -; J: TRBJ1-4; DNA: TGTGCCTGGGGGCCGGGCGAAAAACTGTTTTTT; CDR3: CAWGPGEKLFF
V: TRBV7-3; D: -; length: 14; size: once; J: TRBJ1-1; DNA: TGTGCCAGCAGCCCCTTGGGGGGGAACACTGAAGCTTTCTTT; CDR3: CASSPLGGNTEAFF
V: TRBV27; D: -; length: 16; size: -; J: TRBJ1-3; DNA: TGTGCCAGCAGTTTATCCCCAGGGATCTATGGAAACACCATATATTTT; CDR3: CASSLSPGIYGNTIYF
V: TRBV27; D: -; length: 14; size: -; J: TRBJ1-1; DNA: TGTGCCAGCAGTTTATTCCGGGGATACACTGAAGCTTTCTTT; CDR3: CASSLFRGYTEAFF
V: TRBV5-1; D: -; length: 16; size: -; J: TRBJ1-4; DNA: TGCGCCAGCAGCTTGGGACAGATAACAACTAATGAAAAACTGTTTTTT; CDR3: CASSLGQITTNEKLFF
V: TRBV27; D: -; length: 15; size: -; J: TRBJ2-5; DNA: TGTGCCAGCAGTAGGATGTTGGGACACCAAGAGACCCAGTACTTC; CDR3: CASSRMLGHQETQYF
V: TRBV5-8; D: -; length: 19; size: -; J: TRBJ2-1; DNA: TGTGCCAGCAGCCCAATCCTGATGGGGCCCAAAATCTCCTACAATGAGCAGTTCTTC; CDR3: CASSPILMGPKISYNEQFF
V: TRBV9; D: -; length: 15; size: -; J: TRBJ1-1; DNA: TGTGCCAGCAGCGCCGCTCTGTCTATGAACACTGAAGCTTTCTTT; CDR3: CASSAALSMNTEAFF
V: TRBV7-8; D: -; length: 14; size: once; J: TRBJ1-1; DNA: TGTGCCAGCAGCTTAGCGGAGGTTACGGCTGAAGCTTTCTTT; CDR3: CASSLAEVTAEAFF
V: TRBV6-5; D: TRBD1; length: 16; size: -; J: TRBJ1-4; DNA: TGTGCCAGCAGTTACGGGAGGGGGCGAGGTGGTGAAAAACTGTTTTTT; CDR3: CASSYGRGRGGEKLFF
V: TRBV7-3; D: TRBD1; length: 15; size: -; J: TRBJ2-7; DNA: TGTGCCAGCAGCTTCCTTCCAGGGGGCGGTTACGAGCAGTACTTC; CDR3: CASSFLPGGGYEQYF
V: TRBV27; D: -; length: 13; size: -; J: TRBJ1-5; DNA: TGTGCCAGCAGTGAGATTAGCAATCAGCCCCAGCATTTT; CDR3: CASSEISNQPQHF
V: TRBV2; D: TRBD1; length: 16; size: -; J: TRBJ2-7; DNA: TGTGCCAGCAGTGAGATTTTTGGGACAGGGTTGGACGAGCAGTACTTC; CDR3: CASSEIFGTGLDEQYF
V: TRBV30; D: -; length: 18; size: -; J: TRBJ1-1; DNA: TGTGCCTGGAGTGTATCACTGTGGGAGGGGCATGGGAACACTGAAGCTTTCTTT; CDR3: CAWSVSLWEGHGNTEAFF
V: TRBV19; D: TRBD1; length: 16; size: -; J: TRBJ1-3; DNA: TGTGCCAGTAGTCCCTTTACAGGGGTCAGCCGAAACACCATATATTTT; CDR3: CASSPFTGVSRNTIYF
V: TRBV27; D: -; length: 17; size: -; J: TRBJ1-5; DNA: TGTGCCAGCAGTAGCCTTTTTCCAGCCACGGCGGGCCAGCCCCAGCATTTT; CDR3: CASSSLFPATAGQPQHF
V: TRBV19; D: TRBD1; length: 16; size: -; J: TRBJ2-2; DNA: TGTGCCAGTACCCTGACAGGGGGCGCGAACACCGGGGAGCTGTTTTTT; CDR3: CASTLTGGANTGELFF
V: TRBV30; D: -; length: 15; size: -; J: TRBJ1-3; DNA: TGTGCCTGGAGACTCAAGGGGACATACGGAAACACCATATATTTT; CDR3: CAWRLKGTYGNTIYF
V: TRBV18; D: -; length: 15; size: -; J: TRBJ1-2; DNA: TGTGCCAGCTCACCACCAGGCGGGGACGGCTATGGCTACACCTTC; CDR3: CASSPPGGDGYGYTF
V: TRBV21-1; D: -; length: 13; size: once; J: TRBJ1-5; DNA: TGTGCCAGCACCAAAGAGAGCAATCAGCCCCAGCATTTT; CDR3: CASTKESNQPQHF
V: TRBV29-1; D: TRBD1; length: 13; size: -; J: TRBJ1-2; DNA: TGCAGCGCCGGATCGGACAGGGGGGATGGCTACACCTTC; CDR3: CSAGSDRGDGYTF
V: TRBV4-3; D: -; length: 15; size: -; J: TRBJ2-2; DNA: TGCGCCAGCAGCCAAGACAGGGGGAACACCGGGGAGCTGTTTTTT; CDR3: CASSQDRGNTGELFF
V: TRBV7-9; D: -; length: 13; size: -; J: TRBJ2-7; DNA: TGTGCCAGCGGATGGGGGGCCTCCTACGAGCAGTACTTC; CDR3: CASGWGASYEQYF
V: TRBV18; D: -; length: 12; size: -; J: TRBJ2-4; DNA: TGTGCCAGCTCACCAGAGGGCCGCATTCAGTACTTC; CDR3: CASSPEGRIQYF
V: TRBV18; D: -; length: 13; size: once; J: TRBJ1-2; DNA: TGTGCCAGCTCACCAGGGGAACACTATGGCTACACCTTC; CDR3: CASSPGEHYGYTF
V: TRBV28; D: -; length: 13; size: -; J: TRBJ1-2; DNA: TGTGCCAGCATCTCAGTACAGAACTATGGCTACACCTTC; CDR3: CASISVQNYGYTF
V: TRBV5-4; D: -; length: 13; size: -; J: TRBJ2-2; DNA: TGTGCCAGCTGTCCTACGAACACCGGGGAGCTGTTTTTT; CDR3: CASCPTNTGELFF
V: TRBV10-2; D: -; length: 12; size: -; J: TRBJ2-7; DNA: TGCGCCAGCAGGGACGGAACCTACGAGCAGTACTTC; CDR3: CASRDGTYEQYF
V: TRBV11-2; D: -; length: 15; size: -; J: TRBJ1-2; DNA: TGTGCCAGCAGCTTAGAAGGCGGCCGTCTCGGTGGCTACACCTTC; CDR3: CASSLEGGRLGGYTF
V: TRBV3-1/TRBV3-2; D: -; length: 16; size: -; J: TRBJ2-2; DNA: TGTGCCAGCAGCCAAGCGGCGGGGCGTCCCGGAGGGGAGCTGTTTTTT; CDR3: CASSQAAGRPGGELFF
V: TRBV30; D: -; length: 15; size: once; J: TRBJ2-2; DNA: TGTGCCTGGAGCCCTGGGGACACCCACACCGGGGAGCTGTTTTTT; CDR3: CAWSPGDTHTGELFF
V: TRBV19; D: TRBD2; length: 15; size: -; J: TRBJ2-3; DNA: TGTGCCAGTAGTATCGCACGGGGGGGCACAGATACGCAGTATTTT; CDR3: CASSIARGGTDTQYF
V: TRBV5-8; D: TRBD1; length: 14; size: -; J: TRBJ2-1; DNA: TGTGCCAGCAGCTGGACAGGGGGCAGGAATGAGCAGTTCTTC; CDR3: CASSWTGGRNEQFF
V: TRBV21-1; D: -; length: 15; size: -; J: TRBJ1-5; DNA: TGTGCCAGCAGCGTCTACCTCCGGGCCAATCAGCCCCAGCATTTT; CDR3: CASSVYLRANQPQHF
V: TRBV9; D: -; length: 13; size: -; J: TRBJ2-3; DNA: TGTGCCAGCAGCGTAGCCGCTGGTCATACGCAGTATTTT; CDR3: CASSVAAGHTQYF
V: TRBV28; D: -; length: 12; size: -; J: TRBJ1-1; DNA: TGTGCCAGCAGTCCTCGAGAGTTGGAAGCTTTCTTT; CDR3: CASSPRELEAFF
V: TRBV4-3; D: -; length: 15; size: -; J: TRBJ2-1; DNA: TGCGCCAGCAGCCAAGAAGGGGGAGCCTACAATGAGCAGTTCTTC; CDR3: CASSQEGGAYNEQFF
V: TRBV7-9; D: TRBD2; length: 18; size: once; J: TRBJ2-1; DNA: TGTGCCAGCAGCTTAGCGAGGTGGGCTAGCGGGGCATACAATGAGCAGTTCTTC; CDR3: CASSLARWASGAYNEQFF
V: TRBV30; D: -; length: 16; size: -; J: TRBJ1-2; DNA: TGTGCCTGGATCTACGAGGTGGGGGCGGCTAACTATGGCTACACCTTC; CDR3: CAWIYEVGAANYGYTF
V: TRBV24-1; D: -; length: 12; size: -; J: TRBJ1-1; DNA: TGTGCCACCAGTGTGGGGTCAGGTGAAGCTTTCTTT; CDR3: CATSVGSGEAFF
V: TRBV6-5; D: -; length: 15; size: -; J: TRBJ1-5; DNA: TGTGCCAGCAGTTCTACATTTACGGAGGGGCAGCCCCAGCATTTT; CDR3: CASSSTFTEGQPQHF
V: TRBV5-4; D: TRBD2; length: 15; size: -; J: TRBJ2-3; DNA: TGTGCCAGCAGCCCCTGGCGGGGGGCAGGAGGGGCGCAGTATTTT; CDR3: CASSPWRGAGGAQYF
V: TRBV11-2; D: -; length: 14; size: -; J: TRBJ2-1; DNA: TGTGCCAGCAGCTTAGATCTGCGGTCAAATGAGCAGTTCTTC; CDR3: CASSLDLRSNEQFF